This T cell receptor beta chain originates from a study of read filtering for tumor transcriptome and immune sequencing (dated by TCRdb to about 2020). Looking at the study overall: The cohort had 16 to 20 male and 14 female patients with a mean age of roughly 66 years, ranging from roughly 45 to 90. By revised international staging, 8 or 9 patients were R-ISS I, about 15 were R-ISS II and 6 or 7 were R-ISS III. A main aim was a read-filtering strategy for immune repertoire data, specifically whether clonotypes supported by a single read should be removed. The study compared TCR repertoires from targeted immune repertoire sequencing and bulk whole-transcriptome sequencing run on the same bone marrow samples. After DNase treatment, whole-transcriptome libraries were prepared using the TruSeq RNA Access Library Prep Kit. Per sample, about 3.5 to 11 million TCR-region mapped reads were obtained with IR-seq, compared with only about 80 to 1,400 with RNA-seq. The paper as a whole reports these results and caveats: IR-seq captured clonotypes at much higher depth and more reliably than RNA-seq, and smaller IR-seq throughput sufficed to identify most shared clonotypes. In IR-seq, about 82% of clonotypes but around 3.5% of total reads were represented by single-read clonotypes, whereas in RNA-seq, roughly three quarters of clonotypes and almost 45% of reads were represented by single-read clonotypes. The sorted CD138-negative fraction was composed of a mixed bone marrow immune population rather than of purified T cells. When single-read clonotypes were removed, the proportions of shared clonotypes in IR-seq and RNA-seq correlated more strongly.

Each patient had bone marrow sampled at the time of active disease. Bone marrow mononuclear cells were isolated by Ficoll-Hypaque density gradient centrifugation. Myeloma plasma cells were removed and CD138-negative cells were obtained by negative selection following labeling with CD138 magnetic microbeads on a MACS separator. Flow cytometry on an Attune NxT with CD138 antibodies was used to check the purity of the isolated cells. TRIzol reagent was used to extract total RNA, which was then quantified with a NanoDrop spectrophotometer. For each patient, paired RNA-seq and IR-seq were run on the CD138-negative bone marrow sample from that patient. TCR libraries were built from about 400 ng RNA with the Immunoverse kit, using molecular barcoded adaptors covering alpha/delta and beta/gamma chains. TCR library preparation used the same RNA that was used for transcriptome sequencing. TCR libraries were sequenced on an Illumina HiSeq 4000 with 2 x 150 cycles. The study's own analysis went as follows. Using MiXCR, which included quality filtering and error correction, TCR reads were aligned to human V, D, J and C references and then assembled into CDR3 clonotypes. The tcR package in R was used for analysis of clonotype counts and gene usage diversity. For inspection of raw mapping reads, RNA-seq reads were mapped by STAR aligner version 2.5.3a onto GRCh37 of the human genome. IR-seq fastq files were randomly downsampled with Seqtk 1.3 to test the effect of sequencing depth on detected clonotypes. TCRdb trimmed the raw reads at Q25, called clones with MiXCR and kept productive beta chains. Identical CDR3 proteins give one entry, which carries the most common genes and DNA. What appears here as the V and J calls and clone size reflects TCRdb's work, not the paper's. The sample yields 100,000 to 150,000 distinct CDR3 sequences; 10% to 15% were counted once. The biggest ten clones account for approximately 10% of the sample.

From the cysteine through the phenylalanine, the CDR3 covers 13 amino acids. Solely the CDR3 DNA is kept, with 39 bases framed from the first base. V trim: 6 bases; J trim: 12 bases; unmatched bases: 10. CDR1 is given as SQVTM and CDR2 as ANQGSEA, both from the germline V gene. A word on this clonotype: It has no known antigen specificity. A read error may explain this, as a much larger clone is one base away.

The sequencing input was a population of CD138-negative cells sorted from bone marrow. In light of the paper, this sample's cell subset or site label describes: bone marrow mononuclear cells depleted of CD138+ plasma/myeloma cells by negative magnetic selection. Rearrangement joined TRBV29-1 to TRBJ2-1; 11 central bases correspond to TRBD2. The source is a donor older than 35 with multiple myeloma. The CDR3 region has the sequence CSVSLAGESGQFF. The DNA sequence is TGCAGCGTCTCACTAGCGGGAGAATCTGGGCAGTTCTTC.